Presented here are 18 T cell receptor beta chains from one specimen sequenced in a study of T cell responses to AZD1222 COVID-19 vaccine. Sequenced by immunoSEQ multiplex PCR; TCRdb stores in-frame clones only, minus some. This sample has under 200,000 clones, with approximately 91% found just once. The source was peripheral blood, collected on day 0 of AZD1222 vaccination. These receptors all come from an adult in good health.

The chain is built from TRBV5-6 and TRBJ2-1; the match to TRBD2 covers 11 bases. This CDR3 contains 15 residues. The germline V gene has CDR1 SGHDT and CDR2 YYEEEE. V gave up 4 bases and J gave up 6 bases; unmatched junction bases: 6. The CDR3 loop is CASSQTSGGPNEQFF. The CDR3 region has the DNA TGTGCCAGCAGCCAAACTAGCGGGGGACCCAATGAGCAGTTCTTC.

The rearrangement uses TRBV5-6 and TRBJ2-3, with D unresolved. This CDR3 spans 15 amino acids. The germline V gene has CDR1 SGHDT and CDR2 YYEEEE. V was cut by 0 bases and J by 1 base, with 9 bases left in between. The CDR3, as DNA: TGTGCCAGCAGCTTGGAACGGGTTGGCACAGATACGCAGTATTTT. This translates into CASSLERVGTDTQYF.

The V call is TRBV3-1 (or the pseudogene TRBV3-2), the J call TRBJ2-1; 11 nucleotides align to TRBD2. Germline V CDR1 and CDR2: LGHDT, YNNKEL (reference sequence). The junction had 7 bases not matched to a gene; V was cut back by 6 bases and J by 12 bases. The CDR3 extends over 13 amino acids. Written as DNA, the CDR3 is TGTGCCAGCAGTCCTCCTAGCGGGGGGCTGCAGTTCTTC. Translated, it gives CASSPPSGGLQFF.

The V gene is TRBV4-1, the J gene TRBJ2-5; D may correspond to TRBD1 or TRBD2 (5 bases each). The V end was cut by 1 base, the J end by 2 bases, with 17 bases between. The length of the CDR3 is 17 residues. CDR1 and CDR2 from the germline V gene are MGHRA and YSYEKL. In DNA, the CDR3 is TGCGCCAGCAGCCAAGGGCCCGTGGGGGTAGGTCAAGAGACCCAGTACTTC. Translated: CASSQGPVGVGQETQYF.

The gene calls are TRBV7-6 and TRBJ2-7; 11 bases align to TRBD1. The CDR3 loop spans 18 amino acids. Germline lookup yields CDR1 SGHVS and CDR2 FNYEAQ. Trimming cost V 1 base and J 3 bases; bases outside gene matches: 11. The CDR3 reads CASSLVVGTGGLGYEQYF. CDR3 nucleotides: TGTGCCAGCAGCTTAGTGGTCGGGACAGGGGGTCTCGGCTACGAGCAGTACTTC.

The chain combines TRBV15 with TRBJ2-3; a weak D match, TRBD2 (6 bases). CDR1 is LNHNV, CDR2 YYDKDF, per germline (reference sequence). Trimming took off 0 bases at V and 1 base at J, with 14 bases between the two ends. The CDR3 runs to 17 residues. The chain's CDR3 is CATSRDLGGEGTDTQYF. In DNA, the CDR3 is TGTGCCACCAGCAGAGATCTAGGCGGGGAGGGCACAGATACGCAGTATTTT.

The CDR3 is CASSVPLGYQTGASYNEQFF. The CDR3 bases are TGTGCCAGCAGCGTACCGCTAGGGTATCAGACAGGGGCCTCCTACAATGAGCAGTTCTTC. V is TRBV9 and J is TRBJ2-1; the match to TRBD1 covers 8 bases. V lost 1 base, J lost 0 bases, and 15 bases stayed unmatched. CDR3 size: 20 residues. The germline CDR1 and CDR2 sequences are SGDLS and YYNGEE.

This chain connects TRBV6-5 to TRBJ1-1, with a possible D match to TRBD1 (5 bases). The germline V gene encodes CDR1 MNHEY and CDR2 SVGAGI. This CDR3 is built from 15 residues. Trimming cost V 0 bases and J 3 bases, with 11 bases left between them. The CDR3 coding sequence is TGTGCCAGCAGTTACTCCGGGGTGGGGGACACTGAAGCTTTCTTT. Protein sequence: CASSYSGVGDTEAFF.

This clone was counted once. J is TRBJ1-4 and V is TRBV3-1 (or the pseudogene TRBV3-2); 9 nucleotides agree with TRBD1. Trimming removed 6 bases from V and 5 bases from J; junction bases left unmatched: 7. CDR3 length equals 15 residues. Germline assignment: CDR1 LGHDT and CDR2 YNNKEL (reference sequence). CDR3 DNA: TGTGCCAGCAGATTATCTGGGACAGGGAATGAAAAACTGTTTTTT. This codes for CASRLSGTGNEKLFF.

Here the CDR3 reads CASSPPPQLAGSTYEQYF. DNA of the CDR3: TGTGCCAGCAGCCCGCCACCTCAACTAGCGGGATCAACCTACGAGCAGTACTTC. The genes are TRBV3-1 (or the pseudogene TRBV3-2) and TRBJ2-7, with 10 positions matching TRBD2. Germline trimming cut 4 bases from V and 2 bases from J; bases unmatched to any gene: 14. The CDR3 runs 18 residues. Germline-derived CDR1 and CDR2 are LGHDT and YNNKEL (reference sequence).

There are a few counts of this clone. The chain couples TRBV5-6 to TRBJ2-7, with 10 nucleotides matching TRBD1. The CDR3 sequence is 14 residues long. Germline-derived CDR1 and CDR2 are SGHDT and YYEEEE. The V gene end was trimmed by 4 bases and the J gene end by 6 bases; junction bases not matched to a gene: 7. The CDR3 sequence: CASSAGTGVREQYF. The CDR3 DNA reads TGTGCCAGCAGCGCCGGGACAGGGGTACGCGAGCAGTACTTC.

The V and J genes are TRBV3-1 (or the pseudogene TRBV3-2) and TRBJ2-5; D might be TRBD1 (5 bases). Trimming stripped 0 bases from V and 2 bases from J, with 7 bases between. CDR1 is LGHDT and CDR2 is YNNKEL in the germline V gene (reference sequence). The CDR3 consists of 14 residues. CDR3 amino acids: CASSQERTQETQYF. The CDR3 DNA is TGTGCCAGCAGCCAAGAACGGACACAAGAGACCCAGTACTTC.

The CDR3 here is CAITPGTLYTGELFF. The CDR3 DNA is TGTGCCATCACGCCCGGGACCCTTTACACCGGGGAGCTGTTTTTT. The J gene is TRBJ2-2, the V gene TRBV10-3, with D perhaps given as TRBD1 or TRBD2 (5 bases each). There are 15 residues in the CDR3. V dropped 7 bases and J dropped 3 bases, with 15 bases sitting between them. The germline V gene encodes CDR1 ENHRY and CDR2 SYGVKD.

The CDR3 protein is CASGRTGGAGTGELFF. The CDR3, as DNA: TGTGCCAGCGGAAGGACCGGGGGGGCCGGCACCGGGGAGCTGTTTTTT. This chain connects TRBV2 to TRBJ2-2, with 8 positions matching TRBD2. Germline CDR1 reads SNHLY; CDR2 reads FYNNEI. This CDR3 is built from 16 residues. V was pared by 8 bases and J by 4 bases, with 12 bases of the junction left unmatched.

The chain combines TRBV3-1 (or the pseudogene TRBV3-2) with TRBJ1-5; 9 bases agree with TRBD1. Trimming cost V 5 bases and J 0 bases; bases outside gene matches: 8. CDR1 and CDR2 (germline): LGHDT, YNNKEL (reference sequence). The CDR3 spans 17 residues. The CDR3 here is CASSGGQGRYSNQPQHF. CDR3 coding DNA: TGTGCCAGCAGCGGGGGACAGGGAAGATATAGCAATCAGCCCCAGCATTTT.

The V gene is TRBV19, the J gene TRBJ2-1; D possibly corresponds to TRBD2 (6 bases). Germline lookup yields CDR1 LNHDA and CDR2 SQIVND (reference sequence). The V gene lost 1 base and the J gene lost 9 bases, with 16 bases spanning the gap. The CDR3 runs 15 residues. The CDR3 region has the DNA TGTGCCAGTAGTATAGGAACCACTAGCCAGGGTGAGCAGTTCTTC. It specifies CASSIGTTSQGEQFF.

The chain recombines TRBV9 with TRBJ1-2, with 7 positions matching TRBD1. Germline V gene data show CDR1 as SGDLS and CDR2 as YYNGEE. The length of the CDR3 is 14 residues. Germline trimming cut 3 bases from V and 2 bases from J; bases unmatched to any gene: 4. CDR3 nucleotides: TGTGCCAGCAGCGCGACAGGGACGAACTATGGCTACACCTTC. This encodes CASSATGTNYGYTF. Full variable domain (remainder filled in from reference TRBV9 and TRBJ1-2): DSGVTQTPKHLITATGQRVTLRCSPRSGDLSVYWYQQSLDQGLQFLIQYYNGEERAKGNILERFSAQQFPDLHSELNLSSLELGDSALYFCASSATGTNYGYTFGSGTRLTVV.

The J gene is TRBJ2-2, the V gene TRBV4-3; TRBD1 is a possible D gene (5 bases). This CDR3 is built from 15 residues. Deletions cut 0 bases from V and 7 bases from J, with 12 bases between. Germline loops: CDR1 LGHNA, CDR2 YSLEER. The DNA of the CDR3 is TGCGCCAGCAGCCAAGATAAAGGGGATAACGGGGAGCTGTTTTTT. Translation: CASSQDKGDNGELFF.